This T cell receptor (beta chain) stems from a study of beta chain features in type 1 diabetes. Study conclusions and caveats: A PCR bias possibly favoring shorter templates would apply equally to patients and controls.

The CDR3 has 14 amino acids. The ends were cut back, 5 bases at V and 3 bases at J, with 12 bases in the middle. The germline V gene has CDR1 SGHTA and CDR2 FQGTGA. This clone was counted a few times. Its antigen remains unknown. The authors reverse transcribed all of the isolated RNA, so sequencing captured expressed TCRB transcripts. Assay used: immunoSEQ multiplex PCR; TCRdb lists only in-frame clones, some missing. The table records around 310,000 clones, approximately 10% of them present only once. The sequence was obtained from a woman in her twenties or thirties in good health. The specimen was naive CD4+ T cells from blood. The chain has TRBV7-3 and TRBJ2-3; D is undetermined. In DNA form, the CDR3 reads TGTGCCAGCAGCCGTATTGCGACTACAGATACGCAGTATTTT. Encoded protein: CASSRIATTDTQYF.